The subject of this entry is one T cell receptor (beta chain). This sample is drawn from a study of blood T cell repertoires in COVID-19. Study-level information: The samples span acute and convalescent COVID-19 from the United States, Italy and Spain. T cells, B-cell-depleted T cells, or PBMCs supplied cDNA or gDNA.

In the source study's methods: Amplification with reference gene primers provided the estimates of nucleated cell counts. Profiled with immunoSEQ multiplex PCR; TCRdb holds only in-frame clones, not every one. The DNA was the basis for D and trimming; V, J and clone size are from that table. The data contain 53,000 or so clones, roughly 77% of them seen just once; the ten biggest clones take up 43%. The receptor was derived from a man in his 70s with active or convalescent COVID-19. Sequenced input: peripheral blood.

CDR3: CASSLGAGNTEAFF. DNA of the CDR3: TGCGCCAGCAGCTTGGGGGCGGGGAACACTGAAGCTTTCTTT. The rearrangement links TRBV5-1 to TRBJ1-1; D unclear. This CDR3 is built from 14 residues. Germline V gene lookup returns CDR1 SGHRS and CDR2 YFSETQ. The V end was cut by 0 bases, the J end by 1 base, with 7 bases between.